This T cell receptor (beta chain) was sequenced in a study of T cell repertoires in cytomegalovirus infection. Study findings and constraints: Carriage of CMV together with the relevant HLA was identifiable through cumulative public TCR beta family frequency.

TCRdb re-called the reads through MiXCR, storing one row per CDR3 protein. The sample carries about 270,000 distinct CDR3 sequences, 20% to 25% recorded once. This clonotype was detected only a few times. Its antigen is as yet unknown. Sequenced material: cultured PBMCs, taken from culture after CMV antigen stimulation. This receptor was taken from a human donor in good health (CMV status not recorded). Some clones in this sample may be carry-over from other donors' samples.

The CDR3 is CASSFYGQSNTEAFF. DNA for the CDR3: TGTGCCAGCAGTTTCTACGGACAGTCAAACACTGAAGCTTTCTTT. This chain links TRBV6-2 or TRBV6-3 with TRBJ1-1, with D maybe TRBD1 (6 bases). This CDR3 comprises 15 residues. The germline V gene encodes CDR1 MNHEY and CDR2 SVGEGT. V was cut by 4 bases and J by 2 bases, with 14 bases left in between.